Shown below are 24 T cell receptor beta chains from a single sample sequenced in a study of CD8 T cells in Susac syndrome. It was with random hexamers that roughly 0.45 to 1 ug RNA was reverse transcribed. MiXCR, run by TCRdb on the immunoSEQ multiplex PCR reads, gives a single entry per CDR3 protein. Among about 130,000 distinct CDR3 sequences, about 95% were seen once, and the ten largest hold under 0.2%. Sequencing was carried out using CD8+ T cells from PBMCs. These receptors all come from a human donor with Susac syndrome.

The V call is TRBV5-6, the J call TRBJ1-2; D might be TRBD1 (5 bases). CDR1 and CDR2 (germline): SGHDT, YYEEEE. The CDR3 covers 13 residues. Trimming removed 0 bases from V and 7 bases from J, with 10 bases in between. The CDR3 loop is CASSLGGGAGYTF. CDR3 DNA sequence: TGTGCCAGCAGCTTGGGAGGAGGGGCTGGCTACACCTTC.

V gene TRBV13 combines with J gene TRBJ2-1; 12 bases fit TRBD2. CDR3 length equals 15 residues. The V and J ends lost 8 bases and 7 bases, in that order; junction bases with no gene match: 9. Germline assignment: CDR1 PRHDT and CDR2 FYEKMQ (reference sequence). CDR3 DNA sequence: TGTGCCAGCTCCTCCGGACTAGCGGGAAAAAATGAGCAGTTCTTC. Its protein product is CASSSGLAGKNEQFF.

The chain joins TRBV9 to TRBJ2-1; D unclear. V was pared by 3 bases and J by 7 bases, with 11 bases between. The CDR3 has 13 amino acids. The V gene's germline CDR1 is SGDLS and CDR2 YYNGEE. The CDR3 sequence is CASSAPLTNEQFF. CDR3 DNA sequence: TGTGCCAGCAGCGCCCCCCTTACGAATGAGCAGTTCTTC.

CDR3 sequence (DNA): TGTGCCAGCAGCCAACCTCGGGCCACAGATACGCAGTATTTT. It codes for CASSQPRATDTQYF. V is TRBV3-1 and J is TRBJ2-3, with D unclear. Trimming cost V 2 bases and J 2 bases, with 8 bases left between them. The length of the CDR3 is 14 residues. CDR1 and CDR2 (germline): LGHDT, YNNKEL (reference sequence).

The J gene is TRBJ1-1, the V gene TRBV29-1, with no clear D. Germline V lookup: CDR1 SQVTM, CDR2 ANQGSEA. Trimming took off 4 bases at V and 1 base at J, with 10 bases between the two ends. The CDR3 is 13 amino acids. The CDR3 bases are TGCAGCGTTGGAGGTCGGGGGAACACTGAAGCTTTCTTT. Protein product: CSVGGRGNTEAFF.

DNA of the CDR3: TGTGCCAGCAGCTTAGAAGCGGAAATCGAGCAGTACTTC. Amino acids: CASSLEAEIEQYF. The chain uses TRBV7-9 and TRBJ2-7; weak D call: TRBD2 (5 bases). CDR1 is SEHNR, CDR2 FQNEAQ, per germline (reference sequence). The CDR3 extends over 13 amino acids. Trimming shortened V by 1 base and J by 6 bases, and 10 bases separated the two germline ends.

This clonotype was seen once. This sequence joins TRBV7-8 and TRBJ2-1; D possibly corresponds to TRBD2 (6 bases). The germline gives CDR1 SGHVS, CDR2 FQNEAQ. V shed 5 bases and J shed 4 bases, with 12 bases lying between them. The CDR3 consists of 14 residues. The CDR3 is CASSQSGLYNEQFF. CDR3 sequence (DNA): TGTGCCAGCAGCCAATCGGGACTTTACAATGAGCAGTTCTTC.

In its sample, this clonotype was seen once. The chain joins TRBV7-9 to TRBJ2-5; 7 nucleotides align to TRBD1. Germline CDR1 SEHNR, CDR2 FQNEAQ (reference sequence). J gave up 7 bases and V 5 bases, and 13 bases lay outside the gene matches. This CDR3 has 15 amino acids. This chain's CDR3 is CASSQTRDSDRTQYF. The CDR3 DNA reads TGTGCCAGCAGCCAGACTCGGGACAGCGACCGGACCCAGTACTTC.

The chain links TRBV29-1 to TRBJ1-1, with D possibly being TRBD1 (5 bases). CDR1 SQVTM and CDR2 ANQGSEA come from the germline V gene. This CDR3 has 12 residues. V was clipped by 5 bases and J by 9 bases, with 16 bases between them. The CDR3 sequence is CSVPPGGTKAFF. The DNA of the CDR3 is TGCAGCGTTCCTCCCGGGGGGACTAAAGCTTTCTTT.

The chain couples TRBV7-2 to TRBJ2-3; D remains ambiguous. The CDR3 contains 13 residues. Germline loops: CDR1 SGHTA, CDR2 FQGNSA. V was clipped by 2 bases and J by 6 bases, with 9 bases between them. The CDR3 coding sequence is TGTGCCAGCAGCTTAATCGCCGCGGATACGCAGTATTTT. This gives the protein CASSLIAADTQYF.

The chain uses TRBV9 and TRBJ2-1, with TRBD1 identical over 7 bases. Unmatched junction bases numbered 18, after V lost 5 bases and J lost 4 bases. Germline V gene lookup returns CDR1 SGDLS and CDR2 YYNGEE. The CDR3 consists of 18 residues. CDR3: CASSGSTGSQSRYNEQFF. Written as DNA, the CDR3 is TGTGCCAGCAGTGGGTCGACAGGGAGTCAATCCCGGTACAATGAGCAGTTCTTC.

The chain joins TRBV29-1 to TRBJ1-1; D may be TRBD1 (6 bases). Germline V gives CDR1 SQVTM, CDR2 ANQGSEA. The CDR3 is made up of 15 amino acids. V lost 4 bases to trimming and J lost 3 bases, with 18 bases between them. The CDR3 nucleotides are TGCAGCGTTGTGGGTCAGGGGAAAAGGGACACTGAAGCTTTCTTT. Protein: CSVVGQGKRDTEAFF.

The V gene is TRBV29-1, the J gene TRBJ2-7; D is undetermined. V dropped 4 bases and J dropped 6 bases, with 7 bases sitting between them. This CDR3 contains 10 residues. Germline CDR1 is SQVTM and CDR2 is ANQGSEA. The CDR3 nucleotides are TGCAGCGTTGGGGCAGGCGAGCAGTACTTC. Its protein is CSVGAGEQYF.

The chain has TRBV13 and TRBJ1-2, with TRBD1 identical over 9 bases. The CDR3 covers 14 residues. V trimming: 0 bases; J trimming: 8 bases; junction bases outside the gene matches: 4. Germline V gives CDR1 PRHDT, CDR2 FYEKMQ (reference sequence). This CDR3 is CASSLGTGGRGYTF. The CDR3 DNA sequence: TGTGCCAGCAGCTTAGGTACAGGGGGCCGGGGCTACACCTTC.

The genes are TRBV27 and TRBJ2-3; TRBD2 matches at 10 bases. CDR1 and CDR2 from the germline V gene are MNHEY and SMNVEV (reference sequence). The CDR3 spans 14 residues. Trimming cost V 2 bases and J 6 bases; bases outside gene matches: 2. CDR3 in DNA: TGTGCCAGCAGTTTACTAGCGGGAGACGATACGCAGTATTTT. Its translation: CASSLLAGDDTQYF.

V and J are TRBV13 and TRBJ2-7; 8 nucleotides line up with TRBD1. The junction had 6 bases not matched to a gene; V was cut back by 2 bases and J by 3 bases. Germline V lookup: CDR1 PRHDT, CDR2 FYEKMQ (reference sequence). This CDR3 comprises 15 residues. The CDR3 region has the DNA TGTGCCAGCAGCTTACGGGCAGGGGGCTTCTACGAGCAGTACTTC. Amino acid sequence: CASSLRAGGFYEQYF.

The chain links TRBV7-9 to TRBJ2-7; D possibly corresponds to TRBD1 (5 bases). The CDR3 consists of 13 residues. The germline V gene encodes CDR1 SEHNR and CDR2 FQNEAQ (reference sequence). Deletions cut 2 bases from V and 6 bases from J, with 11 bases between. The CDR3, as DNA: TGTGCCAGCAGCTTATTGGACAAACTCGAGCAGTACTTC. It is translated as CASSLLDKLEQYF.

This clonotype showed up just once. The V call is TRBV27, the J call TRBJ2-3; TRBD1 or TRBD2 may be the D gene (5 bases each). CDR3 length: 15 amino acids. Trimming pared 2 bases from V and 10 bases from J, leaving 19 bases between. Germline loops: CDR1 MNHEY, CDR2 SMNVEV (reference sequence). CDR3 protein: CASSLVGDPPLAQYF. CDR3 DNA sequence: TGTGCCAGCAGTTTAGTGGGGGACCCACCGTTGGCGCAGTATTTT.

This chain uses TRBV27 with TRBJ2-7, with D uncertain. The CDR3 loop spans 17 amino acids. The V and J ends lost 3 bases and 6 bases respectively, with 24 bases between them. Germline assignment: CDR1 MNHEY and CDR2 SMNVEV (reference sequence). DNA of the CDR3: TGTGCCAGCAGTTTCAGAGGTCCCGGTAGACGTCAGGCCGAGCAGTACTTC. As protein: CASSFRGPGRRQAEQYF.

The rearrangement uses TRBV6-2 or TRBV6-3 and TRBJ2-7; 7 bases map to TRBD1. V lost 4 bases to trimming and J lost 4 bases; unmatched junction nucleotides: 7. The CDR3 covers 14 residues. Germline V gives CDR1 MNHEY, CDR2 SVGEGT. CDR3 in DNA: TGTGCCAGCAGTTTTATACAGGGGAGATACGAGCAGTACTTC. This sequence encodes CASSFIQGRYEQYF.

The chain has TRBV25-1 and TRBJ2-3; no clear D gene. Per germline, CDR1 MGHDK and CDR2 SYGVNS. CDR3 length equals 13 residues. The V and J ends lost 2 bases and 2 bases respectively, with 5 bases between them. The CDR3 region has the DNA TGTGCCAGCAGTGAACAGATCACAGATACGCAGTATTTT. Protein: CASSEQITDTQYF.

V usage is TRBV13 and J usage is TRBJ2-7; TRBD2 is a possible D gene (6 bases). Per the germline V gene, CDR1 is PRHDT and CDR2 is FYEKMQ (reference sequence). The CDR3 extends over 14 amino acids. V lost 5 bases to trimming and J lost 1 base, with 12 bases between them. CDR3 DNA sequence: TGTGCCAGCAGCCCCGGGGGTTTTTCCTACGAGCAGTACTTC. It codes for CASSPGGFSYEQYF.

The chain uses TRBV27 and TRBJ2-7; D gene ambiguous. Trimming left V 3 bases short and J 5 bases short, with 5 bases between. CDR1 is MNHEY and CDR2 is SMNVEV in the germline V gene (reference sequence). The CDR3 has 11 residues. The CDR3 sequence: CASSFVHEQYF. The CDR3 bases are TGTGCCAGCAGTTTTGTCCACGAGCAGTACTTC.

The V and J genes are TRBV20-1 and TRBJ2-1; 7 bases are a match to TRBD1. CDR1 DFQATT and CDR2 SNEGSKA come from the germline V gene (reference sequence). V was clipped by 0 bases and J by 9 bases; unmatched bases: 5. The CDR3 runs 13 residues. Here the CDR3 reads CSARDPRQGEQFF. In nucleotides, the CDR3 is TGCAGTGCTAGAGATCCGCGACAGGGTGAGCAGTTCTTC.